A single sample is the source of the 32 T cell receptor beta chains below, sequenced in a study of chemoradiotherapy in HPV16-positive cancers. Measured with immunoSEQ multiplex PCR; TCRdb has only the in-frame clones, and not every one. The sample lists some 7,400 clones, 65% to 90% occurring once. Sequences were derived from tumor tissue, sampled from a patient who underwent chemoradiotherapy. The receptors originated from a human donor with HPV-associated anogenital cancer.

Here the CDR3 reads CSVEGQSYEQYF. The DNA for the CDR3 is TGCAGCGTTGAGGGACAGTCCTACGAGCAGTACTTC. The rearrangement links TRBV29-1 to TRBJ2-7; 7 bases agree with TRBD1. V trimming: 3 bases; J trimming: 1 base; junction bases outside the gene matches: 0. Germline V gives CDR1 SQVTM, CDR2 ANQGSEA. CDR3 size: 12 residues.

CDR3 nucleotide sequence: TGTGCCAGCAGCTACCCCGGAGGGGGTGAGCAGTACTTC. This gives the protein CASSYPGGGEQYF. The chain carries TRBV7-2 and TRBJ2-7; D may match TRBD1 or TRBD2 (6 bases each). Trimming pared 4 bases from V and 7 bases from J, leaving 14 bases between. Per germline, CDR1 SGHTA and CDR2 FQGNSA. The CDR3 consists of 13 residues.

In its sample, this clone was seen once. This chain uses TRBV30 with TRBJ2-5, with TRBD2 matching over 7 bases. The J segment lost 5 bases and the V segment lost 0 bases, leaving 9 bases of the junction unmatched. The CDR3 totals 15 residues. Germline loops: CDR1 GTSNPN, CDR2 SVGIG (reference sequence). CDR3 DNA: TGTGCCTGGAGTGTACTCCGACTAGCATCCGAGACCCAGTACTTC. It specifies CAWSVLRLASETQYF.

The chain recombines TRBV5-1 with TRBJ2-3, with 13 bases fitting TRBD2. The junction had 7 bases not matched to a gene; V was cut back by 3 bases and J by 0 bases. The germline gives CDR1 SGHRS, CDR2 YFSETQ. This CDR3 spans 18 amino acids. CDR3 residues: CASSSRTSGGPSTDTQYF. The CDR3 region has the DNA TGCGCCAGCAGCTCCAGGACTAGCGGGGGACCTAGCACAGATACGCAGTATTTT.

This chain joins TRBV19 and TRBJ1-1; a possible D gene is TRBD1 (5 bases). The CDR3 length is 14 residues. From germline, CDR1 is LNHDA and CDR2 SQIVND (reference sequence). The germline V and J ends were trimmed by 7 bases and 0 bases, with 12 bases remaining between them. The CDR3 DNA reads TGTGCCAGTACCCGGACATTCATGAACACTGAAGCTTTCTTT. Translation: CASTRTFMNTEAFF.

The V call is TRBV5-1, the J call TRBJ1-3; the D is unclear. The CDR3 covers 16 residues. Germline V gene lookup returns CDR1 SGHRS and CDR2 YFSETQ. Trimming removed 1 base at V and 6 bases at J, with 17 bases between. CDR3 in DNA: TGCGCCAGCAGCTTGTTTGGCAGTTCGGCTTTAAACACCATATATTTT. It codes for CASSLFGSSALNTIYF.

The sample holds a few counts of this clone. CDR3 residues: CAISERGGTDTQYF. The DNA of the CDR3 is TGTGCCATCAGTGAAAGGGGGGGAACAGATACGCAGTATTTT. This sequence joins TRBV10-3 and TRBJ2-3; D possibly corresponds to TRBD2 (7 bases). The CDR3 loop spans 14 amino acids. The V and J ends lost 3 bases and 3 bases respectively, with 10 bases between them. Germline V gene sequence: CDR1 ENHRY, CDR2 SYGVKD.

This chain links TRBV14 with TRBJ2-2, with unresolved D. CDR3 length equals 14 residues. Germline V gene lookup returns CDR1 SGHDN and CDR2 FVKESK. V was clipped by 5 bases and J by 1 base, with 8 bases between them. CDR3 bases: TGTGCCAGCAGCGTAAACAGGAACACCGGGGAGCTGTTTTTT. Protein: CASSVNRNTGELFF.

This rearrangement joins TRBV7-2 to TRBJ2-2, with 8 bases lining up with TRBD2. J lost 7 bases, V lost 4 bases, and 11 bases had no gene match. The V gene's germline CDR1 is SGHTA and CDR2 FQGNSA. The CDR3 has 16 amino acids. The DNA of the CDR3 is TGTGCCAGCAGCTCGCGGGGCGGGGGGAAAGGCGGGGAGCTGTTTTTT. This gives the protein CASSSRGGGKGGELFF.

The chain couples TRBV28 to TRBJ1-3; no clear D. CDR3 size: 14 residues. Germline V gene data show CDR1 as MDHEN and CDR2 as SYDVKM. The V end lost 4 bases, the J end lost 4 bases, and 11 bases lay between the germline ends. CDR3 coding DNA: TGTGCCAGCAGTTCGGACGGAATCGGAAACACCATATATTTT. Translating gives CASSSDGIGNTIYF.

This sequence joins TRBV29-1 and TRBJ1-3; TRBD1 aligns across 10 bases. The CDR3 contains 14 residues. Trimming took 3 bases from V and 2 from J; bases not matched to a gene: 1. Germline values: CDR1 SQVTM, CDR2 ANQGSEA. CDR3 bases: TGCAGCGTTGATGGGACAGGGGCTGGAAACACCATATATTTT. Protein: CSVDGTGAGNTIYF.

The chain joins TRBV6-6 to TRBJ2-7; 8 nucleotides align to TRBD1. Looked up from germline, CDR1 is MNHNY and CDR2 is SVGAGI (reference sequence). J gave up 5 bases and V 8 bases, and 8 bases lay outside the gene matches. The CDR3 loop spans 13 amino acids. CDR3 region: CASGDRGIHEQYF. The CDR3 bases are TGTGCCAGCGGAGACAGGGGAATCCACGAGCAGTACTTC.

The chain is built from TRBV12-5 and TRBJ2-3; possible D gene TRBD2, 5 bases. There are 16 residues in the CDR3. Trimming took 2 bases from V and 1 from J, leaving 13 bases between them. The germline gives CDR1 LGHNT, CDR2 FRNRAP. Here the CDR3 DNA reads TGTGCTAGTGGTTTGAACTTCAAGGAGGGCACAGATACGCAGTATTTT. Its protein is CASGLNFKEGTDTQYF.

The rearrangement uses TRBV5-1 and TRBJ2-7; 11 positions match TRBD2. Losses at the gene ends were 0 bases for V and 5 bases for J; bases not matched to a gene: 13. In germline, CDR1 is SGHRS, CDR2 YFSETQ. The CDR3 runs to 18 residues. CDR3 region: CASSLDGSGGVVVHEQYF. The DNA for the CDR3 is TGCGCCAGCAGCTTGGACGGTAGCGGGGGGGTCGTCGTCCACGAGCAGTACTTC.

This rearrangement joins TRBV11-2 to TRBJ2-1; D might be TRBD2 (6 bases). Per germline, CDR1 SGHAT and CDR2 FQNNGV. V lost 1 base and J 3 bases, leaving 13 bases between the germline ends. The CDR3 runs 16 residues. CDR3 region: CASSLGRRGYYNEQFF. CDR3 coding DNA: TGTGCCAGCAGCTTAGGGCGGCGGGGATACTACAATGAGCAGTTCTTC.

Here the CDR3 DNA reads TGTGCCAGCAGTTCCCCCGTATTCAGGGGGGCTTATGGCTACACCTTC. It specifies CASSSPVFRGAYGYTF. This sequence joins TRBV28 and TRBJ1-2; 7 nucleotides line up with TRBD1. Germline-derived CDR1 and CDR2 are MDHEN and SYDVKM. The CDR3 extends over 16 amino acids. With V trimmed by 4 bases and J by 5 bases, 13 bases remained unmatched.

This clone was seen just once. The chain uses TRBV28 and TRBJ2-7; TRBD1 matches 8 bases. The CDR3 sequence is 18 residues long. Germline CDR1 is MDHEN and CDR2 is SYDVKM. After removal of 1 base from V and 6 bases from J, the junction contained 17 bases not matched to a gene. For the CDR3, the DNA is TGTGCCAGCAGTTTATTCGTGACAGGGGCTGGGAACAGGGGCGAGCAGTACTTC. Translation gives CASSLFVTGAGNRGEQYF. The whole variable domain, filled in from reference TRBV28 and TRBJ2-7, reads DVKVTQSSRYLVKRTGEKVFLECVQDMDHENMFWYRQDPGLGLRLIYFSYDVKMKEKGDIPEGYSVSREKKERFSLILESASTNQTSMYLCASSLFVTGAGNRGEQYFGPGTRLTVT.

The chain is built from TRBV11-2 and TRBJ1-1, with D unclear. Trimming removed 5 bases from V and 4 bases from J, with 14 bases in between. This CDR3 is 14 amino acids long. CDR1 is SGHAT and CDR2 is FQNNGV in the germline V gene. CDR3 DNA: TGTGCCAGCAGCCCTACGGTGGGAGGCACTGAAGCTTTCTTT. It encodes CASSPTVGGTEAFF.

The V and J genes are TRBV7-8 and TRBJ1-5; unclear D gene. The V end was cut by 1 base, the J end by 0 bases, with 7 bases between. This CDR3 is built from 15 residues. Germline V CDR1 and CDR2: SGHVS, FQNEAQ. The CDR3 DNA sequence: TGTGCCAGCAGCTTAGAACTCGATAGCAATCAGCCCCAGCATTTT. Translation gives CASSLELDSNQPQHF.

This chain joins TRBV10-3 and TRBJ1-3; D ambiguous. Trimming removed 4 bases at V and 3 bases at J, with 19 bases between. Germline lookup yields CDR1 ENHRY and CDR2 SYGVKD. This CDR3 region has 17 residues. This CDR3 reads CAISAQVGRSNGNTIYF. Here the CDR3 DNA reads TGTGCCATCAGTGCCCAAGTAGGACGGTCGAATGGAAACACCATATATTTT.

The gene calls are TRBV11-2 and TRBJ2-4, with 10 bases fitting TRBD1. This CDR3 region has 15 residues. Germline CDR1 is SGHAT and CDR2 is FQNNGV. V shed 5 bases, J shed 4 bases, and the junction held 5 bases outside the gene matches. CDR3 sequence: CASSQRQGAKNIQYF. In DNA, the CDR3 is TGTGCCAGCAGCCAGAGACAGGGGGCGAAAAACATTCAGTACTTC.

This clone was detected only once. The chain recombines TRBV6-4 with TRBJ1-1; 7 nucleotides line up with TRBD1. The CDR3 length is 16 residues. The V segment lost 6 bases and the J segment 3 bases; nucleotides outside the gene matches: 13. Germline V gene sequence: CDR1 MRHNA, CDR2 SNTAGT. CDR3 bases: TGTGCCAGCAGACGACATTCGTCGGGGACAGACACTGAAGCTTTCTTT. Translated: CASRRHSSGTDTEAFF.

This clone was seen only a few times. The chain couples TRBV6-1 to TRBJ1-2, with a possible D match to TRBD1 (5 bases). Germline CDR1 is MNHNS and CDR2 is SASEGT. The V end was cut by 8 bases, the J end by 4 bases, with 20 bases between. CDR3 length equals 15 residues. The CDR3 loop reads CASYRNRDGVYGYTF. In DNA form, the CDR3 reads TGTGCCAGCTACCGAAACCGGGACGGAGTCTATGGCTACACCTTC.

This chain links TRBV25-1 with TRBJ2-3; TRBD2 matches 7 bases. The CDR3 is made up of 14 amino acids. J lost 4 bases, V lost 5 bases, and 6 bases had no gene match. Germline loops: CDR1 MGHDK, CDR2 SYGVNS. The CDR3 loop is CASSRWEGADTQYF. DNA for the CDR3: TGTGCCAGCAGTCGCTGGGAGGGAGCAGATACGCAGTATTTT.

The chain is built from TRBV7-2 and TRBJ1-2, with 8 positions matching TRBD1. This CDR3 is built from 15 residues. Germline-derived CDR1 and CDR2 are SGHTA and FQGNSA. With V trimmed by 1 base and J by 13 bases, 14 bases remained unmatched. The CDR3 DNA follows: TGTGCCAGCAGCTTAGAGGAGGCGAGGCAGGGGGCCGTCACCTTC. It translates to CASSLEEARQGAVTF.

The chain is built from TRBV9 and TRBJ1-3; tentative D call: TRBD1 (5 bases). Germline CDR1 reads SGDLS; CDR2 reads YYNGEE. The CDR3 length is 15 residues. V was cut by 6 bases and J by 0 bases, with 13 bases left in between. The DNA of the CDR3 is TGTGCCAGCACTAAGGGAGGGGTCTCTGGAAACACCATATATTTT. This gives the protein CASTKGGVSGNTIYF.

This sequence joins TRBV5-4 and TRBJ1-2, with TRBD1 matching 7 bases. After removal of 6 bases from V and 8 bases from J, the junction contained 10 bases not matched to a gene. This CDR3 contains 13 residues. Germline V gene sequence: CDR1 SGHNT, CDR2 YYREEE (reference sequence). Written as DNA, the CDR3 is TGTGCCAGCACCCAAGACAGGGATCGCGGCTACACCTTC. Amino acids: CASTQDRDRGYTF. The variable domain in full, completed from reference TRBV5-4 and TRBJ1-2, reads ETGVTQSPTHLIKTRGQQVTLRCSSQSGHNTVSWYQQALGQGPQFIFQYYREEENGRGNFPPRFSGLQFPNYSSELNVNALELDDSALYLCASTQDRDRGYTFGSGTRLTVV.

This chain joins TRBV19 and TRBJ1-5, with a weak D call TRBD1 (5 bases). V lost 3 bases and J 4 bases, leaving 16 bases between the germline ends. Germline V gene lookup returns CDR1 LNHDA and CDR2 SQIVND (reference sequence). There are 16 residues in the CDR3. The CDR3 DNA reads TGTGCCAGTAGTATGGAGCACGATGGGGGTAATCAGCCCCAGCATTTT. Its protein is CASSMEHDGGNQPQHF.

The chain employs TRBV10-2 and TRBJ1-5; weak D call: TRBD1 (6 bases). The V end lost 6 bases, the J end lost 4 bases, and 7 bases lay between the germline ends. The CDR3 runs to 12 residues. The germline V gene encodes CDR1 WSHSY and CDR2 SAAADI. The DNA for the CDR3 is TGCGCCAGCAGAACAGGGAATCAGCCCCAGCATTTT. Protein: CASRTGNQPQHF.

The V and J genes are TRBV5-1 and TRBJ1-6; 8 bases map to TRBD1. CDR3 length: 14 residues. The germline CDR1 and CDR2 sequences are SGHRS and YFSETQ. The J segment lost 10 bases and the V segment lost 4 bases, leaving 7 bases of the junction unmatched. The CDR3 loop reads CASSRGQERSPLHF. The CDR3 coding sequence is TGCGCCAGCAGCCGGGGACAGGAAAGGTCACCCCTCCACTTT.

The chain couples TRBV12-2 to TRBJ1-1. TRBV12-2 is annotated as a pseudogene. The CDR3 contains 13 residues. The CDR3 loop reads CASRLNSNTEAFF. CDR3 bases: TGTGCAAGTCGCTTAAATTCGAACACTGAAGCTTTCTTT.

The chain couples TRBV7-2 to TRBJ2-7; 11 nucleotides align to TRBD2. The CDR3 spans 18 residues. Per germline, CDR1 SGHTA and CDR2 FQGNSA. The V gene end was trimmed by 2 bases and the J gene end by 0 bases; junction bases not matched to a gene: 9. The CDR3 DNA is TGTGCCAGCAGCTTATGGTCGCTAGCGGGGGGAAGCTCCTACGAGCAGTACTTC. This sequence encodes CASSLWSLAGGSSYEQYF.